This T cell receptor beta chain was identified during a study of shared clonotypes between healthy human individuals. Study-level findings and limits: The represented genetic and exposure-history diversity was limited by the small number of donors.

The replicate PCRs on unsorted PBMC were given about 300 ng DNA, which is 25,000 to 35,000 T cell genomes. The method was immunoSEQ multiplex PCR; TCRdb's version includes in-frame clones alone and lacks a portion of them. The data contain about 490,000 clones, over 65% of them singletons. On this clone itself: Its antigen is currently unknown.

CDR3 length: 14 amino acids. The germline V gene encodes CDR1 SGHAT and CDR2 FQNNGV. The germline V and J ends were trimmed by 8 bases and 2 bases, with 13 bases remaining between them. Genomic DNA, for the unsorted samples, came from about 90 million PBMCs. The chain combines TRBV11-2 with TRBJ1-5; D unresolved. Sample: PBMCs. This receptor was identified in a woman aged 40 to 50 in good health. Some clones in this sample may be carry-over from other donors' samples. The CDR3 spells CASPRPVRNQPQHF. The CDR3 coding sequence is TGTGCCAGCCCTCGGCCAGTCCGCAATCAGCCCCAGCATTTT. The full variable domain, with the rest looked up from reference TRBV11-2 and TRBJ1-5, is EAGVAQSPRYKIIEKRQSVAFWCNPISGHATLYWYQQILGQGPKLLIQFQNNGVVDDSQLPKDRFSAERLKGVDSTLKIQPAKLEDSAVYLCASPRPVRNQPQHFGDGTRLSIL.